The rows below give T cell receptor beta chains drawn from one sample of a study of CD8+CD57+ T cells in acquired aplastic anemia. TCRdb independently ran MiXCR on the reads; one entry per CDR3 protein. Of around 400,000 distinct CDR3 sequences in the sample, under 80% were seen once. What was sequenced was sorted CD4+, CD8+, or CD8+CD57+ T cells (not recorded which) from PBMCs. These receptor sequences come from a human donor in good health, serving as a control. The CDR3 runs from the conserved cysteine through the conserved F or W. D genes are given only for firm matches. Clone size is not always given. Where it is, it says once, few, many or a class for expanded clones.

j_call,d_call,clone_size,v_call,cdr3_aa,cdr3_nt
TRBJ1-3,TRBD1,many,TRBV9,CASSAQAGTGYGNTIYF,TGTGCCAGCAGCGCTCAAGCCGGGACAGGGTATGGAAACACCATATATTTT
TRBJ2-7,-,once,TRBV19,CASRQPLMDDEYF,TGTGCCAGTAGGCAACCCCTAATGGACGATGAGTACTTC
TRBJ2-3,-,-,TRBV24-1,CATSGVAGIYTDTQYF,TGTGCCACCAGTGGGGTAGCTGGGATATACACAGATACGCAGTATTTT
TRBJ1-1,TRBD1,many,TRBV5-6,CASSLGGGTVNTEAFF,TGTGCCAGCAGCTTGGGGGGCGGGACAGTAAACACTGAAGCTTTCTTT
TRBJ2-1,TRBD2,few,TRBV25-1,CAIGTSGDDEQFF,TGTGCCATAGGGACTAGCGGGGACGATGAGCAGTTCTTC
TRBJ1-4,TRBD1,few,TRBV20-1,CSARDRDRGANEKLFF,TGCAGTGCTAGAGACCGGGACAGGGGGGCTAATGAAAAACTGTTTTTT
TRBJ2-3,-,-,TRBV7-2,CASSREANGYTFGF,TGTGCCAGCAGCCGAGAGGCGAATGGCTATACCTTCGGTTTT
TRBJ2-5,-,many,TRBV12-3/TRBV12-4,CASSLGGDQETQYF,TGTGCCAGCAGTTTAGGGGGGGACCAAGAGACCCAGTACTTC
TRBJ2-1,-,-,TRBV20-1,CSARLGEQFF,TGCAGTGCTAGATTGGGTGAGCAGTTCTTC
TRBJ1-1,-,-,TRBV5-1,CASSLAEGGAFF,TGCGCCAGCAGCTTAGCCGAAGGTGGCGCTTTCTTT
TRBJ2-1,TRBD2,-,TRBV7-2,CASSLVAGGGYNEQFF,TGTGCCAGCAGCTTAGTGGCGGGGGGGGGTTACAATGAGCAGTTCTTC
TRBJ1-1,-,-,TRBV7-3,CASSTGPHTEAFF,TGTGCCAGTAGCACAGGACCCCACACTGAAGCTTTCTTT